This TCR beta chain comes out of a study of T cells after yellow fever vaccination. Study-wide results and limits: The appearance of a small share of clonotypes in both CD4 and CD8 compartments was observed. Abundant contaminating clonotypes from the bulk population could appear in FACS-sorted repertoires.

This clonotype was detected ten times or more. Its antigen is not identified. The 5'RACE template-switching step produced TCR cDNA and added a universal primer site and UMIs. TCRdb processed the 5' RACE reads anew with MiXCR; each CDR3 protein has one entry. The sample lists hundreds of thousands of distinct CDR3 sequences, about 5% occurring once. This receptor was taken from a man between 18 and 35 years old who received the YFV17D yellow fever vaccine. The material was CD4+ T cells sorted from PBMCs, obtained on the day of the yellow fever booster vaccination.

CDR3 bases: TGTGCCAGCTCAGGTGGGACAGGGAATCAGCCCCAGCATTTT. Protein: CASSGGTGNQPQHF. The chain joins TRBV18 to TRBJ1-5; 9 bases fit TRBD1. Trimming removed 5 bases from V and 4 bases from J; junction bases left unmatched: 3. Germline V gives CDR1 KGHSH, CDR2 LQKENI. This CDR3 comprises 14 residues.